Below, 14 T cell receptor beta chains from the same sample are listed, as sequenced in a study of CD8+CD57+ T cells in acquired aplastic anemia. The patients chosen for sequencing had shown expansion of CD8+CD57+ cells (detected by flow cytometry). TCR beta VDJ and CDR3 profiles were obtained from a genomic DNA template. TCRdb analysed the reads with MiXCR anew, one entry per CDR3 protein. The sample consists of about 120,000 distinct CDR3 sequences, about 50% of them appearing once. Sequences were obtained from sorted CD4+, CD8+, or CD8+CD57+ T cells (not recorded which) from PBMCs. Source of these receptors: a human donor with aplastic anemia.

The chain couples TRBV29-1 to TRBJ2-3, with D unclear. The J call may not be correct, given that the DNA end is closer to TRBJ1-5. Germline V gene data show CDR1 as SQVTM and CDR2 as ANQGSEA. This CDR3 is 11 amino acids long. Here the CDR3 reads CSVGEADTQHF. The CDR3 coding sequence is TGCAGCGTTGGAGAGGCAGATACGCAGCATTTT.

This clonotype appeared a few times. The J gene is TRBJ1-6, the V gene TRBV7-9; D unclear. CDR3 length equals 13 residues. The V end lost 8 bases, the J end lost 6 bases, and 11 bases lay between the germline ends. Germline V gene sequence: CDR1 SEHNR, CDR2 FQNEAQ (reference sequence). The CDR3 protein is CASGLQVNSPLHF. In DNA form, the CDR3 reads TGTGCCAGCGGATTACAAGTTAATTCACCCCTCCACTTT.

The rearrangement uses TRBV15 and TRBJ1-1; D is perhaps TRBD1 (6 bases). Trimming stripped 7 bases from V and 3 bases from J, with 12 bases between. Germline CDR1 and CDR2: LNHNV and YYDKDF (reference sequence). The CDR3 is 13 amino acids. DNA for the CDR3: TGTGCCACCATCCGGGGGGCCGACACTGAAGCTTTCTTT. Amino acid sequence: CATIRGADTEAFF.

The gene calls are TRBV12-3 or TRBV12-4 and TRBJ2-5; unclear D gene. Trimming stripped 4 bases from V and 5 bases from J, with 17 bases between. The CDR3 extends over 15 amino acids. The CDR3 DNA reads as TGTGCCAGCAGTTATGGGGATACGGTAGTGGAGACCCAGTACTTC. It codes for CASSYGDTVVETQYF.

In this sample, this clonotype turned up once. The rearrangement uses TRBV25-1 and TRBJ1-1; D might be TRBD1 (5 bases). The germline CDR1 and CDR2 sequences are MGHDK and SYGVNS. V was pared by 0 bases and J by 3 bases, with 14 bases between. The CDR3 sequence is 16 residues long. The CDR3 nucleotides read TGTGCCAGCAGTGAATATCGGGCCGGGACGTACACTGAAGCTTTCTTT. This gives the protein CASSEYRAGTYTEAFF.

The chain employs TRBV9 and TRBJ1-1, with unresolved D. The CDR3 runs to 14 residues. CDR1 and CDR2 (germline): SGDLS, YYNGEE. Trimming took 3 bases from V and 3 from J, leaving 12 bases between them. The CDR3 DNA is TGTGCCAGCAGCGCCACTATAGCGGACACTGAAGCTTTCTTT. This translates into CASSATIADTEAFF.

The sample holds many counts of this clonotype. The V call is TRBV5-6, the J call TRBJ2-3; no definite D call. CDR1 SGHDT and CDR2 YYEEEE come from the germline V gene. V shed 4 bases and J shed 0 bases, with 9 bases lying between them. The CDR3 runs 14 residues. The CDR3 DNA sequence: TGTGCCAGCAGCCTTGGTAGCAGCACAGATACGCAGTATTTT. The encoded protein is CASSLGSSTDTQYF. The complete variable domain, with remaining parts taken from reference TRBV5-6 and TRBJ2-3, reads DAGVTQSPTHLIKTRGQQVTLRCSPKSGHDTVSWYQQALGQGPQFIFQYYEEEERQRGNFPDRFSGHQFPNYSSELNVNALLLGDSALYLCASSLGSSTDTQYFGPGTRLTVL.

The rearrangement uses TRBV7-8 and TRBJ2-7; D not certain. Germline assignment: CDR1 SGHVS and CDR2 FQNEAQ. Trimming shortened V by 11 bases and J by 3 bases, and 17 bases separated the two germline ends. The CDR3 contains 13 residues. CDR3 DNA sequence: TGTGCCTCGACCGGGCAGGATGACTACGAGCAGTACTTC. Encoded protein: CASTGQDDYEQYF.

The sample holds many counts of this clonotype. The V and J genes are TRBV6-5 and TRBJ1-1; possibly TRBD1 for D (5 bases). V shed 4 bases and J shed 1 base, with 7 bases lying between them. The germline V gene has CDR1 MNHEY and CDR2 SVGAGI. The CDR3 is made up of 13 amino acids. The CDR3 region is CASSSGSNTEAFF. The CDR3 coding sequence is TGTGCCAGCAGTTCAGGGTCGAACACTGAAGCTTTCTTT.

This clonotype appeared many times. This chain joins TRBV20-1 and TRBJ1-4; D remains unclear. Trimming pared 5 bases from V and 6 bases from J, leaving 13 bases between. CDR1 DFQATT and CDR2 SNEGSKA come from the germline V gene (reference sequence). This CDR3 has 13 residues. CDR3 residues: CSAPQASDEKLFF. The DNA for the CDR3 is TGCAGTGCTCCCCAGGCGTCTGATGAAAAACTGTTTTTT.

J is TRBJ2-5 and V is TRBV9; D might be TRBD2 (5 bases). The DNA end is a closer match to TRBJ2-4, so the J assignment may be wrong. Germline CDR1 is SGDLS and CDR2 is YYNGEE. The CDR3 has 14 residues. The CDR3 sequence: CASSVPTGKNIQYF. The CDR3 DNA is TGTGCCAGCAGCGTACCGACGGGGAAAAACATTCAGTACTTC.

The V and J genes are TRBV11-2 and TRBJ2-3, with 8 bases aligning to TRBD2. This CDR3 spans 16 amino acids. CDR1 and CDR2 (germline): SGHAT, FQNNGV. The V gene end was trimmed by 3 bases and the J gene end by 1 base; junction bases not matched to a gene: 6. CDR3 loop: CASSFPDGGGTDTQYF. CDR3 nucleotides: TGTGCCAGCAGCTTCCCTGACGGGGGGGGCACAGATACGCAGTATTTT.

The CDR3 here is CSVGPTRMDTQYF. The CDR3 DNA follows: TGCAGCGTTGGCCCAACCCGAATGGATACGCAGTATTTT. The chain has TRBV29-1 and TRBJ2-3; D remains unclear. CDR3 length equals 13 residues. With 4 bases removed from V and 6 bases from J, the gap between germline ends came to 14 bases. Looked up from germline, CDR1 is SQVTM and CDR2 is ANQGSEA.

The CDR3 nucleotides are TGCAGCGCCCAGGGGAATACGCAGTATTTT. Protein product: CSAQGNTQYF. The V call is TRBV29-1, the J call TRBJ2-3, with D possibly being TRBD1 (6 bases). CDR3 length equals 10 residues. Trimming removed 7 bases at V and 7 bases at J, with 9 bases between. Germline-derived CDR1 and CDR2 are SQVTM and ANQGSEA.